This T cell receptor beta chain stems from a study of T-cell reconstitution after alpha-beta-depleted transplantation in children. Preparation of the TCRbeta library involved a method that used unique molecular identifiers. MiXCR, applied by TCRdb to the PCR reads, yields one record per CDR3 protein. The table records approximately 490,000 distinct CDR3 sequences, around 13% of them present only once. The germline gives CDR1 SQVTM, CDR2 ANQGSEA. With 7 bases clipped from V and 5 bases from J, the junction kept 10 bases outside the gene matches. This CDR3 has 14 amino acids. This clonotype occurred a few times.

This sample comprised PBMCs from the stem cell graft donor, obtained from the stem cell graft. This TCR was recovered from a human donor who donated a stem cell graft to a child with combined immunodeficiency. The chain couples TRBV29-1 to TRBJ2-5, with TRBD2 identical over 10 bases. The DNA of the CDR3 is TGCAGCGCCGATCTAGCGGGAGCGGTGGAGACCCAGTACTTC. Translating gives CSADLAGAVETQYF.